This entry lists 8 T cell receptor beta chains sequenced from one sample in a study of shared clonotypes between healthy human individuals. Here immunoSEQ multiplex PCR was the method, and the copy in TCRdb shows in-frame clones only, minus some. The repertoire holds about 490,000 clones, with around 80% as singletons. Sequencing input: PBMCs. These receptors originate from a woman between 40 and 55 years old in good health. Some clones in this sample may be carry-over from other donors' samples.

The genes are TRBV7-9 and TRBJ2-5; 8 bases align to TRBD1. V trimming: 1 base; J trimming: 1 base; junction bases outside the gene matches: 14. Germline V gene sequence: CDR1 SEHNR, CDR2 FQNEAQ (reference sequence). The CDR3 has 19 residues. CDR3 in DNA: TGTGCCAGCAGCTTAGGTCGAGGGACAGGCTCCCAATTCCAAGAGACCCAGTACTTC. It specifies CASSLGRGTGSQFQETQYF.

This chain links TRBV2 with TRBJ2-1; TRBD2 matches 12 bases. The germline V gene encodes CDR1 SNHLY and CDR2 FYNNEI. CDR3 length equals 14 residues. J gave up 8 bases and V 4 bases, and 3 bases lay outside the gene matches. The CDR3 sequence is CASSGLAGAHEQFF. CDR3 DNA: TGTGCCAGCAGTGGACTAGCGGGAGCCCATGAGCAGTTCTTC.

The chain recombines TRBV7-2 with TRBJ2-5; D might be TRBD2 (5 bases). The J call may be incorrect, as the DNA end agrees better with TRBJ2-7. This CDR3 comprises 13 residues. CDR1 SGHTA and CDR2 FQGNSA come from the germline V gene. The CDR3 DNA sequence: TGTGCCAGCAGCCTCCGGGGCTCCTACGAGCAGTACTTC. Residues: CASSLRGSYEQYF.

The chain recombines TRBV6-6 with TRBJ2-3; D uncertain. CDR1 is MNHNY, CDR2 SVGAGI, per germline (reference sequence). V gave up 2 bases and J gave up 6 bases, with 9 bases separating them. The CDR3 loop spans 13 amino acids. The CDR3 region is CASSYHPSDTQYF. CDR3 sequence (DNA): TGTGCCAGCAGTTACCACCCTTCGGATACGCAGTATTTT.

For the CDR3, the DNA is TGTGCCTGGAGTCGAACGGGGGCCGGGGAGCTGTTTTTT. Protein sequence: CAWSRTGAGELFF. This rearrangement joins TRBV30 to TRBJ2-2; tentatively, D is TRBD2 (6 bases). Trimming took 2 bases from V and 6 from J, leaving 10 bases between them. From germline, CDR1 is GTSNPN and CDR2 SVGIG (reference sequence). This CDR3 has 13 residues.

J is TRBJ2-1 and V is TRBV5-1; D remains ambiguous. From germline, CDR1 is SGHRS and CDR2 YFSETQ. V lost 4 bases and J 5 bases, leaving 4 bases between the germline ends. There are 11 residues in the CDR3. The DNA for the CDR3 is TGCGCCAGCAGCACAGACAATGAGCAGTTCTTC. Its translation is CASSTDNEQFF.

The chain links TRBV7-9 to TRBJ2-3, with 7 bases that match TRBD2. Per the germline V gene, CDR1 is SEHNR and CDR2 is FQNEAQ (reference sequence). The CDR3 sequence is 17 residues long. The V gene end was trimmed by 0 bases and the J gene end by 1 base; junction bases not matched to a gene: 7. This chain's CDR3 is CASSLAAGGGGTDTQYF. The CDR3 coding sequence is TGTGCCAGCAGCTTAGCGGCTGGGGGGGGTGGCACAGATACGCAGTATTTT. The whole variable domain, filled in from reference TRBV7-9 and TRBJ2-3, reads DTGVSQNPRHKITKRGQNVTFRCDPISEHNRLYWYRQTLGQGPEFLTYFQNEAQLEKSRLLSDRFSAERPKGSFSTLEIQRTEQGDSAMYLCASSLAAGGGGTDTQYFGPGTRLTVL.

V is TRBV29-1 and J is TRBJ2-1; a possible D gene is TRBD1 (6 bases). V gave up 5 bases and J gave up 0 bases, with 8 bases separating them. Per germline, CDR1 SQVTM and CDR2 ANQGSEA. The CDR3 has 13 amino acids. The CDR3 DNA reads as TGCAGCGTTCGGGACACCTCCTACAATGAGCAGTTCTTC. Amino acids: CSVRDTSYNEQFF.